This note documents a single TCR beta chain sequence. The data were obtained in a study of blood T cell repertoires in COVID-19. Study in general: The United States, Italy and Spain were the sources of the acute and convalescent COVID-19 samples. From T cells, B-cell-depleted T cells, or PBMCs came the material, which was cDNA or gDNA.

Patients in Seattle were enrolled during active infection, then followed longitudinally. Assay: immunoSEQ multiplex PCR; the TCRdb copy retains only in-frame clones and omits some. The data show 100,000 to 120,000 clones, 75% to 90% seen once. The length of the CDR3 is 17 residues. The V segment lost 3 bases and the J segment 3 bases; nucleotides outside the gene matches: 11. Per the germline V gene, CDR1 is SGDLS and CDR2 is YYNGEE. V and J are TRBV9 and TRBJ2-7; 11 bases line up with TRBD2. This clonotype was sampled from an older woman with COVID-19, enrolled during active disease. The sequencing input was peripheral blood. The CDR3 nucleotides read TGTGCCAGCAGCGCTCTAGCGGGGGGCCCCTCTGGCTACGAGCAGTACTTC. Translation gives CASSALAGGPSGYEQYF.